Sample share makes the clone carrying this T cell receptor beta chain medium-sized. Roughly three months, about 14 weeks, into antiretroviral therapy, follow-up blood was collected. No cell fractionation was done, so the repertoire covers all unsorted peripheral blood T cells. The RNA source was a roughly 2.5 ml peripheral blood draw. Germline loops: CDR1 SGDLS, CDR2 YYNGEE. V lost 5 bases to trimming and J lost 3 bases; unmatched junction nucleotides: 6. CDR3 length: 15 residues. 450 to 600 ng RNA was reverse transcribed with alpha and beta constant-region primers. Alpha and beta chain libraries were made separately by chain-specific third strand synthesis with multiplexing indices. TCRdb reprocessed the 5' RACE reads via MiXCR and lists one record per CDR3 protein. Of several thousand distinct CDR3 sequences listed, approximately 20% were seen once; the top ten hold roughly 29%. This record comes from a study of HIV-infected patients and healthy controls.

J is TRBJ1-3 and V is TRBV9; 9 bases are shared with TRBD1. This specimen consisted of blood, obtained during antiretroviral therapy. This receptor was obtained from an adult with HIV infection. CDR3 sequence: CASRGQGTDGNTIYF. CDR3 coding DNA: TGTGCCAGCAGGGGACAGGGCACAGATGGAAACACCATATATTTT.